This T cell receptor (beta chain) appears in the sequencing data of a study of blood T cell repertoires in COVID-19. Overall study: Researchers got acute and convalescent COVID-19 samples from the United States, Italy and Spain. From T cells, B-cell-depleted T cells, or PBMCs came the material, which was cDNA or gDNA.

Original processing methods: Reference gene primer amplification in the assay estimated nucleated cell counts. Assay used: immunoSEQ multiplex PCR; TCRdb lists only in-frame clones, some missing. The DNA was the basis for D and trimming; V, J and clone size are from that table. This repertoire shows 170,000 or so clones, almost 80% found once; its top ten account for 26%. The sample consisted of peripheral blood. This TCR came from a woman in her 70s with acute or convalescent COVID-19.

Here the CDR3 reads CASSLVGTAYEQYF. DNA for the CDR3: TGTGCCAGCAGCTTAGTTGGGACAGCATACGAGCAGTACTTC. The V gene is TRBV11-2, the J gene TRBJ2-7; 7 bases agree with TRBD1. This CDR3 comprises 14 residues. With 1 base clipped from V and 4 bases from J, the junction kept 4 bases outside the gene matches. CDR1 and CDR2 from the germline V gene are SGHAT and FQNNGV.